The 23 T cell receptor beta chains reported below all come from one sample, sequenced in a study of cytomegalovirus exposure and HLA in healthy donors. TCRdb's table, derived via immunoSEQ multiplex PCR, lists solely in-frame clones and lacks some. The data show around 170,000 clones, with 85% seen just once and roughly 15% held by the top ten. The sample was PBMCs. Receptor source: a man between 18 and 35 years old in good health and CMV-seropositive.

The chain couples TRBV6-1 to TRBJ2-3; TRBD1 matches 7 bases. The germline V gene encodes CDR1 MNHNS and CDR2 SASEGT. The CDR3 extends over 15 amino acids. The V segment lost 8 bases and the J segment 1 base; nucleotides outside the gene matches: 9. The CDR3 coding sequence is TGTGCCAGCCAGGGACAGTCCTTAGGCACAGATACGCAGTATTTT. Its protein is CASQGQSLGTDTQYF.

This chain connects TRBV29-1 to TRBJ2-3, with TRBD2 matching 8 bases. CDR3 length: 23 residues. Germline V gene lookup returns CDR1 SQVTM and CDR2 ANQGSEA. In DNA, the CDR3 is TGCAAGAACGTGGTGTCCGTCCGGAAGTGTAGGCCCGGGAGGGCCTACTCCACAGATACGCAGTATTTT. Protein sequence: CKNVVSVRKCRPGRAYSTDTQYF.

The J gene is TRBJ2-7, the V gene TRBV5-1; 10 nucleotides agree with TRBD1. The CDR3 consists of 17 residues. Trimming removed 4 bases from V and 5 bases from J; junction bases left unmatched: 15. Germline V gives CDR1 SGHRS, CDR2 YFSETQ. The CDR3 bases are TGCGCCAGCAGCCCAAGGGGTCGGGGACAGGGGTCCCACGAGCAGTACTTC. This translates into CASSPRGRGQGSHEQYF. The full variable domain, rest sourced from reference TRBV5-1 and TRBJ2-7, is KAGVTQTPRYLIKTRGQQVTLSCSPISGHRSVSWYQQTPGQGLQFLFEYFSETQRNKGNFPGRFSGRQFSNSRSEMNVSTLELGDSALYLCASSPRGRGQGSHEQYFGPGTRLTVT.

The genes are TRBV5-1 and TRBJ2-5; 8 bases match TRBD2. The CDR3 loop spans 17 amino acids. V was pared by 4 bases and J by 5 bases, with 16 bases of the junction left unmatched. CDR1 is SGHRS, CDR2 YFSETQ, per germline. As DNA, the CDR3 is TGCGCCAGCAGCCCCGGCGCGATAGCGGGATCCGGGGAGACCCAGTACTTC. This encodes CASSPGAIAGSGETQYF.

This clone appeared a few times. The chain employs TRBV5-4 and TRBJ1-2; 10 bases fit TRBD1. The CDR3 is 16 residues long. CDR1 is SGHNT and CDR2 is YYREEE in the germline V gene (reference sequence). Trimming took 5 bases from V and 3 from J; bases not matched to a gene: 10. The CDR3 DNA reads as TGTGCCAGCAGGACCTCCGGGACAGGGGCCTACTATGGCTACACCTTC. Amino acids: CASRTSGTGAYYGYTF. The full variable domain, with the rest looked up from reference TRBV5-4 and TRBJ1-2, is ETGVTQSPTHLIKTRGQQVTLRCSSQSGHNTVSWYQQALGQGPQFIFQYYREEENGRGNFPPRFSGLQFPNYSSELNVNALELDDSALYLCASRTSGTGAYYGYTFGSGTRLTVV.

This chain joins TRBV5-4 and TRBJ1-2, with TRBD1 matching over 7 bases. Germline CDR1 is SGHNT and CDR2 is YYREEE (reference sequence). V trimming: 4 bases; J trimming: 4 bases; junction bases outside the gene matches: 7. The CDR3 runs 14 residues. CDR3 nucleotide sequence: TGTGCCAGCAGCGATCACAGGGGAGTCTATGGCTACACCTTC. Amino acids: CASSDHRGVYGYTF.

Here the CDR3 DNA reads TGTGCCCTCTCCAAGGGTCGGGACATCGCTTACGAGCAGTACTTC. This translates into CALSKGRDIAYEQYF. This chain joins TRBV2 and TRBJ2-7, with a weak D call TRBD1 (6 bases). Trimming pared 11 bases from V and 4 bases from J, leaving 24 bases between. CDR3 size: 15 residues. Germline V CDR1 and CDR2: SNHLY, FYNNEI.

This clone appeared a single time. V usage is TRBV19 and J usage is TRBJ1-3, with D perhaps matching TRBD1 (5 bases). V lost 7 bases to trimming and J lost 0 bases, with 10 bases between them. The CDR3 covers 14 residues. Germline lookup yields CDR1 LNHDA and CDR2 SQIVND (reference sequence). The CDR3, as DNA: TGTGCCAGTAAGACCGGGGGCTCTGGAAACACCATATATTTT. Translating gives CASKTGGSGNTIYF. Full variable domain (outside the CDR3, taken from reference TRBV19 and TRBJ1-3): DGGITQSPKYLFRKEGQNVTLSCEQNLNHDAMYWYRQDPGQGLRLIYYSQIVNDFQKGDIAEGYSVSREKKESFPLTVTSAQKNPTAFYLCASKTGGSGNTIYFGEGSWLTVV.

The chain employs TRBV6-6 and TRBJ2-5; TRBD1 agrees at 7 bases. Germline CDR1 is MNHNY and CDR2 is SVGAGI (reference sequence). Trimming cost V 0 bases and J 2 bases; bases outside gene matches: 0. There are 14 residues in the CDR3. CDR3 bases: TGTGCCAGCAGTTACTCGACAGGGCAAGAGACCCAGTACTTC. It codes for CASSYSTGQETQYF.

This clone has just one count. This chain links TRBV5-4 with TRBJ2-1, with D unclear. V gave up 0 bases and J gave up 12 bases, with 10 bases separating them. The CDR3 contains 12 residues. The V gene's germline CDR1 is SGHNT and CDR2 YYREEE (reference sequence). The CDR3 DNA sequence: TGTGCCAGCAGCTTGGGCGCGCTTGGGCAGTTCTTC. It specifies CASSLGALGQFF.

V gene TRBV29-1 combines with J gene TRBJ2-5; no firm D call. V was pared by 7 bases and J by 1 base, with 10 bases between. The CDR3 runs to 12 residues. CDR1 is SQVTM and CDR2 is ANQGSEA in the germline V gene. CDR3 region: CSGTSFQETQYF. The DNA for the CDR3 is TGCAGCGGAACTTCGTTCCAAGAGACCCAGTACTTC.

The chain employs TRBV29-1 and TRBJ1-2; the D is unclear. Germline V CDR1 and CDR2: SQVTM, ANQGSEA. V was cut by 4 bases and J by 8 bases, with 11 bases left in between. This CDR3 has 11 residues. The CDR3 DNA is TGCAGCGTTGCAGGACTATTGGGCTACACCTTC. It encodes CSVAGLLGYTF.

This sequence joins TRBV6-5 and TRBJ1-1; TRBD1 is a possible D gene (6 bases). V lost 3 bases, J lost 4 bases, and 15 bases lay in between. The CDR3 has 15 amino acids. The V gene's germline CDR1 is MNHEY and CDR2 SVGAGI. CDR3 in amino acids: CASSYRGGGATEAFF. CDR3 DNA sequence: TGTGCCAGCAGTTATCGAGGCGGGGGGGCCACTGAAGCTTTCTTT.

V is TRBV9 and J is TRBJ2-2, with 7 bases identical to TRBD1. V lost 3 bases and J lost 6; bases outside the gene matches: 14. CDR1 and CDR2 from the germline V gene are SGDLS and YYNGEE. This CDR3 is 17 amino acids long. The CDR3 DNA is TGTGCCAGCAGCGCCCATCACAGGGGTCTTAGTGCCGGGGAGCTGTTTTTT. Its translation: CASSAHHRGLSAGELFF. The full variable domain, with the rest looked up from reference TRBV9 and TRBJ2-2, is DSGVTQTPKHLITATGQRVTLRCSPRSGDLSVYWYQQSLDQGLQFLIQYYNGEERAKGNILERFSAQQFPDLHSELNLSSLELGDSALYFCASSAHHRGLSAGELFFGEGSRLTVL.

The chain uses TRBV6-1 and TRBJ2-3; TRBD1 might be the D (5 bases). Trimming removed 1 base at V and 6 bases at J, with 8 bases between. The CDR3 length is 13 residues. From germline, CDR1 is MNHNS and CDR2 SASEGT. The CDR3 DNA follows: TGTGCCAGCAGTGAAGAGGGGCTGGATACGCAGTATTTT. It translates to CASSEEGLDTQYF.

The sample holds one count of this clone. The chain has TRBV18 and TRBJ2-3; 7 nucleotides align to TRBD2. V gave up 5 bases and J gave up 2 bases; unmatched junction bases: 4. The germline V gene has CDR1 KGHSH and CDR2 LQKENI. The CDR3 covers 14 residues. The CDR3 spells CASSAGTNTDTQYF. CDR3 in DNA: TGTGCCAGCTCAGCCGGGACTAACACAGATACGCAGTATTTT.

The chain recombines TRBV28 with TRBJ2-1; possible D gene TRBD1, 6 bases. V dropped 6 bases and J dropped 4 bases, with 10 bases sitting between them. This CDR3 contains 13 residues. The germline V gene encodes CDR1 MDHEN and CDR2 SYDVKM. CDR3 sequence: CASRAQGYNEQFF. CDR3 DNA: TGTGCCAGCAGGGCGCAGGGGTACAATGAGCAGTTCTTC.

V and J are TRBV7-2 and TRBJ1-3; D possibly corresponds to TRBD1 (5 bases). The CDR3 totals 15 residues. Germline values: CDR1 SGHTA, CDR2 FQGNSA. The V and J ends lost 5 bases and 0 bases respectively, with 11 bases between them. The CDR3 region has the DNA TGTGCCAGCAGCGCAGACAGATTCTCTGGAAACACCATATATTTT. It translates to CASSADRFSGNTIYF.

The rearrangement joins TRBV28 to TRBJ1-1, with unresolved D. Germline CDR1 MDHEN, CDR2 SYDVKM. CDR3 length equals 14 residues. V was shortened by 3 bases and J by 0 bases, with 8 bases between the two germline ends. The CDR3 region is CASSFAALNTEAFF. In nucleotides, the CDR3 is TGTGCCAGCAGTTTCGCAGCGTTGAACACTGAAGCTTTCTTT.

This chain joins TRBV6-1 and TRBJ2-2; TRBD2 might be the D (6 bases). The V and J ends lost 7 bases and 6 bases respectively, with 15 bases between them. Germline assignment: CDR1 MNHNS and CDR2 SASEGT. The CDR3 has 14 amino acids. DNA for the CDR3: TGTGCCAGCACGTACGGGAGTTCCGCCGGGGAGCTGTTTTTT. Protein: CASTYGSSAGELFF.

This sequence joins TRBV20-1 and TRBJ2-7; D is unclear. The CDR3 has 11 residues. Between the trimmed V and J ends, which lost 1 base and 6 bases, there was a span of 7 bases. Germline-derived CDR1 and CDR2 are DFQATT and SNEGSKA (reference sequence). The CDR3 DNA sequence: TGCAGTGCTAGAGGAGTACCCGAGCAGTACTTC. It is translated as CSARGVPEQYF.

This chain connects TRBV15 to TRBJ2-1; perhaps TRBD1 as D (6 bases). The ends were cut back, 2 bases at V and 4 bases at J, with 15 bases in the middle. Germline V gene sequence: CDR1 LNHNV, CDR2 YYDKDF (reference sequence). The CDR3 is 16 amino acids. The DNA for the CDR3 is TGTGCCACCAGCAGAACGACCGGGACAATGTACAATGAGCAGTTCTTC. Its translation: CATSRTTGTMYNEQFF.

The chain uses TRBV2 and TRBJ2-1; 12 bases are shared with TRBD2. Trimming at V came to 3 bases and at J to 4 bases, leaving 13 bases not matched to a gene. The germline gives CDR1 SNHLY, CDR2 FYNNEI. The CDR3 is 19 residues long. The CDR3 bases are TGTGCCAGCAGTGACCCAACTAGCGGGGGGATCCTTGGGTACAATGAGCAGTTCTTC. Translation: CASSDPTSGGILGYNEQFF.